Listed below are T cell receptor beta chains from one sample, sequenced in a study of blood T cell repertoires in COVID-19. Only in-frame clones appear in the TCRdb table, and some are missing; sequencing was by immunoSEQ multiplex PCR. The table has roughly 150,000 clones, approximately 81% seen once. The specimen was PBMCs or T cells enriched from blood (not recorded which). All receptors come from a woman aged 45-65 years who had recovered from COVID-19. Each CDR3 is given with its conserved first and last residue. Fields, in order: CDR3 length, clone size, J gene, V gene, CDR3 protein. Size tells how often a clone was seen (once, few, many) or the class of an expanded clone, and some rows leave it out.

>15|once|TRBJ2-7|TRBV11-2
CASSLGDYLFYEQYF
>12|.|TRBJ2-3|TRBV13
CASSLGGGTQYF
>14|.|TRBJ2-7|TRBV9
CASSVDGFAYEQYF
>16|.|TRBJ2-1|TRBV29-1
CSVVNSLAGGANEQFF
>12|.|TRBJ1-2|TRBV12-3/TRBV12-4
CASGGQFYGYTF
>13|once|TRBJ1-5|TRBV11-1
CASSLDRAQPQHF
>14|.|TRBJ1-1|TRBV5-1
CASSVTNGGTEAFF
>16|once|TRBJ1-2|TRBV9
CASSVAPGTGEYGYTF
>15|.|TRBJ2-3|TRBV28
CASTQPGGRTDTQYF
>16|once|TRBJ2-1|TRBV4-1
CASSRELAGVINEQFF
>16|once|TRBJ1-1|TRBV19
CASRMGTGRMNTEAFF
>18|.|TRBJ1-4|TRBV7-2
CASSHPGSPKATNEKLFF
>14|.|TRBJ2-7|TRBV5-4
CASSSSGGAFEQYF
>14|.|TRBJ2-7|TRBV7-2
CASSLEASPFEQYF
>15|few|TRBJ1-1|TRBV7-2
CASSSSGTLNTEAFF
>18|once|TRBJ2-3|TRBV14
CASSQDQRGMRNTDTQYF
>13|.|TRBJ2-5|TRBV11-1
CASLSGREETQYF
>14|.|TRBJ1-2|TRBV2
CASHPDGGIRGYTF
>16|.|TRBJ1-5|TRBV28
CASSSVQGGRGQPQHF
>15|.|TRBJ2-5|TRBV9
CASTLDSGEQETQYF
>16|.|TRBJ1-3|TRBV27
CASSARTGGLRNTIYF
>15|.|TRBJ2-1|TRBV3-1/TRBV3-2
CASSFTSGSYNEQFF
>15|.|TRBJ1-3|TRBV4-1
CASASTGYSGNTIYF
>16|once|TRBJ2-5|TRBV7-9
CASSPSGLAGGETQYF
>14|.|TRBJ1-5|TRBV28
CASSFTEEDQPQHF
>16|many|TRBJ2-1|TRBV24-1
CATSDFKREAHNEQFF
>13|.|TRBJ2-3|TRBV6-4
CASSGTTTDTQYF
>16|.|TRBJ1-2|TRBV9
CASSVWGRGDRYGYTF
>15|.|TRBJ2-1|TRBV7-2
CASSARRSSYNEQFF
>11|.|TRBJ1-1|TRBV20-1
CSARAETEAFF
>13|few|TRBJ2-5|TRBV29-1
CSSRPGGRETQYF
>13|.|TRBJ1-1|TRBV18
CASSTGMNTEAFF
>18|.|TRBJ1-5|TRBV6-2/TRBV6-3
CASSYNLLTARIYQPQHF
>15|.|TRBJ1-5|TRBV18
CASSPGTGGGQPQHF
>14|.|TRBJ1-2|TRBV4-3
CASSQDLPGRSYTF
>13|.|TRBJ1-1|TRBV10-3
CAISRTGLTEAFF
>11|.|TRBJ2-5|TRBV20-1
CSARQGETQYF
>17|.|TRBJ1-2|TRBV28
CASSPPGMTASNYGYTF
>14|.|TRBJ1-3|TRBV7-2
CASSLGPGATTIYF
>16|.|TRBJ1-6|TRBV5-4
CASSLESTKHNSPLHF
>16|.|TRBJ2-1|TRBV18
CASSPGRLAGDNEQFF
>14|.|TRBJ1-6|TRBV27
CATSGAGRNSPLHF
>16|.|TRBJ2-7|TRBV4-3
CASSPEPGQWSYEQYF
>13|.|TRBJ1-1|TRBV19
CASSMYQGTEAFF
>15|.|TRBJ1-2|TRBV7-2
CASSPRTGGAYGYTF
>13|.|TRBJ1-5|TRBV6-5
CASSSGTFQPQHF
>14|few|TRBJ1-1|TRBV15
CATRTATKNTEAFF
>12|.|TRBJ1-2|TRBV3-1/TRBV3-2
CASSRGGPGYTF
>14|.|TRBJ2-2|TRBV7-9
CASSLVADTGELFF
>17|many|TRBJ2-1|TRBV7-8
CASSLGTSSGRANEQFF
>17|.|TRBJ1-1|TRBV7-9
CASSSTPVRVGRTEAFF
>13|.|TRBJ1-4|TRBV7-2
CASSRATNEKLFF
>16|.|TRBJ2-3|TRBV19
CASSIDGTAHTDTQYF
>18|.|TRBJ1-6|TRBV25-1
CASSPHSQGAQGNSPLHF
>14|.|TRBJ2-5|TRBV3-1/TRBV3-2
CASSQVRGQETQYF
>19|.|TRBJ2-1|TRBV29-1
CSVGTRLARGRGSYNEQFF
>14|.|TRBJ2-7|TRBV28
CASSFYRGTYEQYF
>16|.|TRBJ1-6|TRBV3-1/TRBV3-2
CASSQAGQAGNSPLHF
>13|.|TRBJ1-2|TRBV11-3
CASSFGGDYGYTF
>15|few|TRBJ1-5|TRBV5-4
CASSATGGFGQPQHF